The 9 T cell receptor beta chains presented below share a single source sample, sequenced in a study of T cell responses to AZD1222 COVID-19 vaccine. Clones were sequenced by immunoSEQ multiplex PCR, and TCRdb holds only the in-frame ones, with some missing. The clone table shows some 150,000 clones, with the ten largest holding about 2.2%. The sample taken for sequencing was peripheral blood. Receptors originate from an adult in good health.

The CDR3 reads CASSAPGLRSRGELFF. CDR3 coding DNA: TGTGCCAGCAGCGCGCCGGGACTCAGATCGCGGGGGGAGCTGTTTTTT. The genes are TRBV9 and TRBJ2-2; D is possibly TRBD2 (6 bases). Germline lookup yields CDR1 SGDLS and CDR2 YYNGEE. There are 16 residues in the CDR3. V was clipped by 3 bases and J by 8 bases, with 20 bases between them.

The rearrangement links TRBV7-6 to TRBJ2-5, with no clear D. The CDR3 spans 15 residues. Trimming removed 1 base at V and 5 bases at J, with 14 bases between. The germline V gene has CDR1 SGHVS and CDR2 FNYEAQ. CDR3: CASSLDHTVGETQYF. Here the CDR3 DNA reads TGTGCCAGCAGCTTAGACCATACGGTCGGGGAGACCCAGTACTTC.

This chain uses TRBV4-2 with TRBJ1-2, with 9 bases matching TRBD1. V was clipped by 6 bases and J by 1 base; unmatched bases: 6. Germline CDR1 reads LGHNA; CDR2 reads YNFKEQ. The CDR3 contains 15 residues. The DNA for the CDR3 is TGTGCCAGCAGAAACCGGGACAGGGTTAACTATGGCTACACCTTC. This codes for CASRNRDRVNYGYTF.

V gene TRBV2 combines with J gene TRBJ2-7; possibly TRBD2 for D (5 bases). Germline V gives CDR1 SNHLY, CDR2 FYNNEI. This CDR3 has 15 residues. Trimming cost V 6 bases and J 3 bases, with 18 bases left between them. Here the CDR3 DNA reads TGTGCCAGCAGGGTCGAGGGCAGACGAAACTACGAGCAGTACTTC. Residues: CASRVEGRRNYEQYF.

The chain carries TRBV7-2 and TRBJ2-1; TRBD2 might be the D (6 bases). The CDR3 loop spans 15 amino acids. CDR1 and CDR2 from the germline V gene are SGHTA and FQGNSA. V dropped 0 bases and J dropped 0 bases, with 6 bases sitting between them. CDR3 amino acids: CASSLARGSYNEQFF. CDR3 coding DNA: TGTGCCAGCAGCTTAGCGCGGGGCTCCTACAATGAGCAGTTCTTC.

This rearrangement joins TRBV27 to TRBJ1-5; D gene ambiguous. Germline lookup yields CDR1 MNHEY and CDR2 SMNVEV (reference sequence). The CDR3 runs to 15 residues. V lost 0 bases, J lost 0 bases, and 6 bases lay in between. The DNA for the CDR3 is TGTGCCAGCAGTTTATCAGGAGATAGCAATCAGCCCCAGCATTTT. This codes for CASSLSGDSNQPQHF.

The V gene is TRBV28, the J gene TRBJ2-7; the D is unclear. The CDR3 sequence is 12 residues long. Germline V gene data show CDR1 as MDHEN and CDR2 as SYDVKM. Deletions cut 5 bases from V and 0 bases from J, with 5 bases between. CDR3 in amino acids: CASSANSYEQYF. The CDR3 DNA is TGTGCCAGCAGTGCCAACTCCTACGAGCAGTACTTC. The full variable domain, in which reference TRBV28 and TRBJ2-7 provide the parts outside the CDR3, is DVKVTQSSRYLVKRTGEKVFLECVQDMDHENMFWYRQDPGLGLRLIYFSYDVKMKEKGDIPEGYSVSREKKERFSLILESASTNQTSMYLCASSANSYEQYFGPGTRLTVT.

The CDR3 sequence: CSVQAGGQETQYF. Written as DNA, the CDR3 is TGCAGCGTTCAAGCGGGGGGCCAAGAGACCCAGTACTTC. This rearrangement joins TRBV29-1 to TRBJ2-5; 9 bases agree with TRBD2. The V segment lost 5 bases and the J segment 1 base; nucleotides outside the gene matches: 2. The germline CDR1 and CDR2 sequences are SQVTM and ANQGSEA. The CDR3 is 13 residues long.

V gene TRBV9 combines with J gene TRBJ1-1; D is unresolved. From germline, CDR1 is SGDLS and CDR2 YYNGEE. The V end was cut by 3 bases, the J end by 1 base, with 10 bases between. The CDR3 length is 14 residues. The CDR3 coding sequence is TGTGCCAGCAGCGAGCACTCCTCGAACACTGAAGCTTTCTTT. Its protein is CASSEHSSNTEAFF.